This T cell receptor beta chain came from a study of naive CD8 T cells in extremely preterm neonates. V lost 2 bases and J lost 1, with 12 bases in between. This CDR3 has 15 residues. Germline V gene lookup returns CDR1 LNHNV and CDR2 YYDKDF (reference sequence). Only in-frame clones appear in the TCRdb table, and some are missing; sequencing was by immunoSEQ multiplex PCR. The data show several thousand clones, under 98% seen once. Healthy nonsmoking adults and healthy children aged about 15-56 months donated peripheral blood. Sample: naive CD8+ T cells from blood. The receptor comes from a human donor in good health. The genes are TRBV15 and TRBJ2-7; TRBD1 is a possible D gene (6 bases). This CDR3 is CATSRLDRTSYEQYF. The DNA of the CDR3 is TGTGCCACCAGCAGATTAGACAGGACGTCCTACGAGCAGTACTTC.